The 32 T cell receptor beta chains given below trace back to one sample, sequenced in a study of OX40 agonist ivuxolimab in advanced cancers. Generated by immunoSEQ multiplex PCR, the TCRdb table keeps only in-frame clones and is missing some. The sample contains 55,000 to 70,000 clones, roughly nine tenths of which appear only once. The sample was CD4+ or CD8+ T cells sorted from blood, taken in a trial of the OX40 agonist ivuxolimab. The receptor set was obtained from an adult with an advanced solid tumor such as melanoma, head and neck, liver or kidney cancer.

The chain joins TRBV4-1 to TRBJ1-2; no clear D. CDR1 and CDR2 from the germline V gene are MGHRA and YSYEKL. Trimming took 1 base from V and 2 from J, leaving 8 bases between them. This CDR3 is 14 amino acids long. The CDR3 coding sequence is TGCGCCAGCAGCCAAGTGGAAGGGAACTATGGCTACACCTTC. As protein: CASSQVEGNYGYTF.

The chain combines TRBV2 with TRBJ2-3; 12 bases align to TRBD2. The V segment lost 9 bases and the J segment 5 bases; nucleotides outside the gene matches: 6. The CDR3 consists of 14 residues. Germline V gene sequence: CDR1 SNHLY, CDR2 FYNNEI. In DNA form, the CDR3 reads TGTGCCAGTTACCTAGCGGGGGGGCGAGATACGCAGTATTTT. This codes for CASYLAGGRDTQYF.

This rearrangement joins TRBV11-3 to TRBJ2-1, with D tentatively TRBD1 (5 bases). CDR1 is SGHNT and CDR2 is YENEEA in the germline V gene. CDR3 length: 15 residues. Trimming left V 5 bases short and J 4 bases short, with 15 bases between. For the CDR3, the DNA is TGTGCCAGCAGCCCAGGGATGGGCCAGTACAATGAGCAGTTCTTC. It encodes CASSPGMGQYNEQFF.

Only one count was recorded for this clone. This chain links TRBV4-3 with TRBJ1-2; 7 bases fit TRBD1. The CDR3 contains 15 residues. Germline-derived CDR1 and CDR2 are LGHNA and YSLEER. Losses at the gene ends were 5 bases for V and 2 bases for J; bases not matched to a gene: 8. CDR3 nucleotide sequence: TGCGCCAGCAGCAAAACCAGGGGGGCGAACTATGGCTACACCTTC. Protein product: CASSKTRGANYGYTF.

Relative to its sample, this clone is medium-sized (0.01 to 0.1%). V gene TRBV10-3 combines with J gene TRBJ1-2, with D maybe TRBD1 (5 bases). V shed 8 bases and J shed 8 bases, with 21 bases lying between them. The germline V gene has CDR1 ENHRY and CDR2 SYGVKD. The CDR3 length is 14 residues. The chain's CDR3 is CAIRQPTGGWGYTF. Written as DNA, the CDR3 is TGTGCCATCCGTCAGCCCACAGGCGGTTGGGGCTACACCTTC.

The V call is TRBV6-5, the J call TRBJ2-1, with 9 bases that match TRBD1. V shed 2 bases, J shed 10 bases, and the junction held 3 bases outside the gene matches. In germline, CDR1 is MNHEY, CDR2 SVGAGI. This CDR3 has 13 amino acids. The CDR3 spells CASSYRQGDEQFF. CDR3 nucleotide sequence: TGTGCCAGCAGTTACCGACAGGGGGACGAGCAGTTCTTC.

This rearrangement joins TRBV7-9 to TRBJ2-7, with D possibly TRBD1 on 6 matching bases. V gave up 0 bases and J gave up 0 bases, with 12 bases separating them. Germline-derived CDR1 and CDR2 are SEHNR and FQNEAQ (reference sequence). The CDR3 spans 16 residues. The CDR3 here is CASSLALGQHSYEQYF. For the CDR3, the DNA is TGTGCCAGCAGCTTAGCGTTAGGACAGCACTCCTACGAGCAGTACTTC.

The V call is TRBV27, the J call TRBJ2-3; 8 bases are a match to TRBD2. The germline gives CDR1 MNHEY, CDR2 SMNVEV (reference sequence). The CDR3 length is 17 residues. After removal of 7 bases from V and 2 bases from J, the junction contained 14 bases not matched to a gene. This chain's CDR3 is CASTPGVAGIDTDTQYF. The CDR3 nucleotides read TGTGCCAGCACTCCTGGGGTAGCGGGGATAGACACAGATACGCAGTATTTT.

The chain recombines TRBV7-9 with TRBJ2-7; the D is unclear. In germline, CDR1 is SEHNR, CDR2 FQNEAQ (reference sequence). The V and J ends lost 6 bases and 2 bases respectively, with 5 bases between them. The CDR3 spans 11 residues. The CDR3 DNA sequence: TGTGCCAGCAGTTCTACCTACGAGCAGTACTTC. It codes for CASSSTYEQYF.

The V gene is TRBV9, the J gene TRBJ2-7; 9 bases agree with TRBD1. Unmatched junction bases numbered 10, after V lost 4 bases and J lost 5 bases. CDR1 and CDR2 from the germline V gene are SGDLS and YYNGEE. This CDR3 has 15 amino acids. In DNA form, the CDR3 reads TGTGCCAGCAGCCGGGGACAGGGAACGCTTAACGAGCAGTACTTC. Translated, it gives CASSRGQGTLNEQYF. The whole variable domain, remainder taken from reference TRBV9 and TRBJ2-7, is DSGVTQTPKHLITATGQRVTLRCSPRSGDLSVYWYQQSLDQGLQFLIQYYNGEERAKGNILERFSAQQFPDLHSELNLSSLELGDSALYFCASSRGQGTLNEQYFGPGTRLTVT.

J is TRBJ2-7 and V is TRBV7-9; TRBD1 agrees at 8 bases. Trimming removed 3 bases from V and 3 bases from J; junction bases left unmatched: 7. Per germline, CDR1 SEHNR and CDR2 FQNEAQ (reference sequence). This CDR3 is built from 15 residues. DNA of the CDR3: TGTGCCAGCAGCTTCTGGACAGGGAGAGACTACGAGCAGTACTTC. Protein: CASSFWTGRDYEQYF.

The rearrangement uses TRBV7-9 and TRBJ2-7; D perhaps matches TRBD1 (5 bases). CDR1 and CDR2 (germline): SEHNR, FQNEAQ (reference sequence). Trimming shortened V by 6 bases and J by 5 bases, and 17 bases separated the two germline ends. The CDR3 is made up of 14 amino acids. In DNA form, the CDR3 reads TGTGCCAGCAGTTTAAGCGAACAGGTCCACGAGCAGTACTTC. As protein: CASSLSEQVHEQYF.

V and J are TRBV10-2 and TRBJ2-1; TRBD2 might be the D (5 bases). In germline, CDR1 is WSHSY, CDR2 SAAADI. Trimming took 3 bases from V and 0 from J, leaving 9 bases between them. The CDR3 extends over 15 amino acids. The CDR3 loop reads CASSDVGSSYNEQFF. The CDR3 coding sequence is TGCGCCAGCAGTGATGTGGGGAGCTCCTACAATGAGCAGTTCTTC.

The chain carries TRBV7-9 and TRBJ1-4, with a weak D call TRBD1 (6 bases). V was cut by 1 base and J by 11 bases, with 17 bases left in between. Germline lookup yields CDR1 SEHNR and CDR2 FQNEAQ (reference sequence). The CDR3 covers 15 residues. The CDR3 DNA reads TGTGCCAGCAGCTTAGTCTCAGGGGTGGAGGTGAAACTGTTTTTT. This encodes CASSLVSGVEVKLFF.

This CDR3 reads CASSISQGHSYEQYF. CDR3 DNA: TGTGCCAGTAGTATTTCGCAGGGGCACTCCTACGAGCAGTACTTC. The chain joins TRBV19 to TRBJ2-7; D is perhaps TRBD1 (6 bases). V lost 3 bases and J lost 0, with 12 bases in between. The V gene's germline CDR1 is LNHDA and CDR2 SQIVND (reference sequence). CDR3 length: 15 residues.

The gene calls are TRBV6-5 and TRBJ1-2; the D is unclear. Per the germline V gene, CDR1 is MNHEY and CDR2 is SVGAGI. The CDR3 is made up of 14 amino acids. With 1 base removed from V and 4 bases from J, the gap between germline ends came to 10 bases. CDR3 sequence (DNA): TGTGCCAGCAGTTACTTAGAGGTTGGCTATGGCTACACCTTC. Translation gives CASSYLEVGYGYTF.

The chain has TRBV4-1 and TRBJ2-2, with 12 nucleotides matching TRBD2. CDR1 is MGHRA, CDR2 YSYEKL, per germline. V shed 5 bases and J 6 bases; nucleotides not matched to a gene: 10. The CDR3 covers 17 residues. The CDR3 nucleotides read TGCGCCAGCAGCTCTCAGGCTAGCGGGGGGGCCCCCGGGGAGCTGTTTTTT. Its translation is CASSSQASGGAPGELFF.

Notes on this clone: One end of the junction varies from germline; a read error may be responsible. The V gene is TRBV7-7, the J gene TRBJ2-1; the D gene is possibly TRBD2 (6 bases). The germline V gene has CDR1 SSHAT and CDR2 FNYEAQ (reference sequence). This CDR3 is 13 amino acids long. The CDR3 protein is CASSLAAFGEQFF. For the CDR3, the DNA is TGTGCTAGCAGCTTAGCGGCGTTTGGTGAGCAGTTCTTC.

J is TRBJ2-7 and V is TRBV7-9; TRBD1 might be the D (6 bases). The CDR3 is 15 residues long. Germline values: CDR1 SEHNR, CDR2 FQNEAQ (reference sequence). The V and J ends lost 2 bases and 3 bases respectively, with 14 bases between them. CDR3: CASSLISTGYYEQYF. The DNA of the CDR3 is TGTGCCAGCAGCTTAATTTCCACAGGGTACTACGAGCAGTACTTC.

The chain uses TRBV6-1 and TRBJ2-7; 12 bases map to TRBD2. CDR3 size: 15 residues. The junction had 8 bases not matched to a gene; V was cut back by 5 bases and J by 6 bases. Germline V gene data show CDR1 as MNHNS and CDR2 as SASEGT. Here the CDR3 reads CASSLAGGPIIEQYF. CDR3 nucleotide sequence: TGTGCCAGCAGTCTAGCGGGGGGGCCAATTATCGAGCAGTACTTC.

This chain joins TRBV4-3 and TRBJ2-4, with 9 bases aligning to TRBD1. The CDR3 has 19 amino acids. Germline V gives CDR1 LGHNA, CDR2 YSLEER. The V and J ends lost 1 base and 3 bases, in that order; junction bases with no gene match: 13. The CDR3 sequence is CASSQGDREGSEDKNIQYF. CDR3 bases: TGCGCCAGCAGCCAAGGGGACAGGGAAGGTAGTGAAGACAAAAACATTCAGTACTTC.

J is TRBJ2-7 and V is TRBV9; weak D call: TRBD2 (6 bases). The CDR3 has 16 amino acids. CDR1 and CDR2 from the germline V gene are SGDLS and YYNGEE. The V end lost 0 bases, the J end lost 0 bases, and 13 bases lay between the germline ends. CDR3 in amino acids: CASSVGGGGDSYEQYF. The CDR3 region has the DNA TGTGCCAGCAGCGTAGGTGGAGGAGGGGACTCCTACGAGCAGTACTTC.

The chain joins TRBV7-6 to TRBJ1-4; D is perhaps TRBD1 (5 bases). Germline CDR1 and CDR2: SGHVS and FNYEAQ. CDR3 length equals 15 residues. Trimming took 5 bases from V and 3 from J, leaving 13 bases between them. The CDR3 protein is CASSQSGGANEKLFF. The CDR3 region has the DNA TGTGCCAGCAGCCAGTCGGGGGGAGCTAATGAAAAACTGTTTTTT.

CDR3 nucleotides: TGTGCCAGCAGCCACGCCAAGTGGGGCGACGAGCAGTACTTC. Amino acid sequence: CASSHAKWGDEQYF. V is TRBV13 and J is TRBJ2-7, with a possible D match to TRBD1 (5 bases). This CDR3 region has 14 residues. Germline V gene lookup returns CDR1 PRHDT and CDR2 FYEKMQ (reference sequence). V lost 5 bases, J lost 5 bases, and 16 bases lay in between.

The chain employs TRBV30 and TRBJ2-1, with 8 bases that match TRBD2. J gave up 10 bases and V 4 bases, and 6 bases lay outside the gene matches. This CDR3 region has 12 residues. From germline, CDR1 is GTSNPN and CDR2 SVGIG (reference sequence). The CDR3 nucleotides are TGTGCCTGGAAGCCAGCGGGGGTCGAGCAGTTCTTC. This sequence encodes CAWKPAGVEQFF.

The gene calls are TRBV4-3 and TRBJ2-7; unclear D gene. Germline CDR1 reads LGHNA; CDR2 reads YSLEER. The V end was cut by 1 base, the J end by 4 bases, with 17 bases between. This CDR3 contains 16 residues. DNA of the CDR3: TGCGCCAGCAGCCAAGGTTCGTCAGTGAGTTTTTACGAGCAGTACTTC. Protein: CASSQGSSVSFYEQYF.

In regard to this clone: Distinct nucleotide sequences in the sample also encode this CDR3. V usage is TRBV13 and J usage is TRBJ2-3; no definite D call. With 1 base removed from V and 3 bases from J, the gap between germline ends came to 2 bases. The germline V gene has CDR1 PRHDT and CDR2 FYEKMQ (reference sequence). The CDR3 spans 12 residues. The CDR3 DNA reads TGTGCCAGCAGCTTAGTGACAGATACGCAGTATTTT. It codes for CASSLVTDTQYF.

This chain joins TRBV27 and TRBJ2-7; possibly TRBD1 for D (6 bases). Trimming shortened V by 7 bases and J by 0 bases, and 19 bases separated the two germline ends. Per the germline V gene, CDR1 is MNHEY and CDR2 is SMNVEV (reference sequence). The CDR3 is 16 residues long. This CDR3 reads CASTLLGGQNSYEQYF. CDR3 DNA sequence: TGTGCCAGCACCCTATTGGGCGGACAGAACTCCTACGAGCAGTACTTC.

This chain uses TRBV28 with TRBJ1-5; TRBD1 agrees at 7 bases. Germline lookup yields CDR1 MDHEN and CDR2 SYDVKM. The CDR3 length is 17 residues. Losses at the gene ends were 4 bases for V and 1 base for J; bases not matched to a gene: 10. For the CDR3, the DNA is TGTGCCAGCAGTTCTCGACAGGGCTGGGGAAGCAATCAGCCCCAGCATTTT. Protein: CASSSRQGWGSNQPQHF.

This rearrangement joins TRBV6-5 to TRBJ2-7, with D possibly matching TRBD2 (5 bases). The germline V and J ends were trimmed by 2 bases and 0 bases, with 11 bases remaining between them. The CDR3 has 15 residues. Germline assignment: CDR1 MNHEY and CDR2 SVGAGI. The DNA for the CDR3 is TGTGCCAGCAGTTACGGTCGGGGAAGCTCCTACGAGCAGTACTTC. Protein sequence: CASSYGRGSSYEQYF.

The chain links TRBV7-3 to TRBJ2-7; D perhaps matches TRBD1 (5 bases). Trimming stripped 5 bases from V and 6 bases from J, with 14 bases between. CDR1 and CDR2 from the germline V gene are SGHTA and FQGTGA. This CDR3 contains 13 residues. The CDR3 DNA reads as TGTGCCAGCAGCCCATGGACACCTATCGAGCAGTACTTC. The encoded protein is CASSPWTPIEQYF.

The rearrangement joins TRBV27 to TRBJ2-1, with D maybe TRBD2 (5 bases). Trimming took 11 bases from V and 5 from J, leaving 13 bases between them. The CDR3 loop spans 12 amino acids. CDR1 and CDR2 (germline): MNHEY, SMNVEV (reference sequence). The DNA of the CDR3 is TGTGCCGCGTCCGGGGTTGACAATGAGCAGTTCTTC. It encodes CAASGVDNEQFF.